This T cell receptor (beta chain) was captured by sequencing in a study of lymphopenia after photon versus proton radiotherapy. General observations from the study: Oligoclonal CD8+ Temra expansion after nadir drove photon patients' diversity drop. Only patients who died were analyzed for survival; proton advantage is unproven. Under photons, naive T cells and diversity fell while effector/memory populations rose.

Turning to this clone: Its matching antigen is unknown.

The method was immunoSEQ multiplex PCR; TCRdb's version includes in-frame clones alone and lacks a portion of them. The table includes 53,000 or so clones, over 70% detected once. There are 12 residues in the CDR3. V was cut by 10 bases and J by 4 bases, with 11 bases left in between. Germline V gene data show CDR1 as SSHAT and CDR2 as FNYEAQ (reference sequence). This sequence joins TRBV7-7 and TRBJ1-3; D not resolved. Sequenced material: peripheral blood, taken from a patient treated with photon-based radiotherapy. This TCR was recovered from a man aged 45-65 years with gastric cancer. The CDR3: CAKDEEGNTIYF. DNA for the CDR3: TGTGCCAAGGACGAGGAGGGAAACACCATATATTTT.